This T cell receptor (beta chain) was identified during a study of cytomegalovirus exposure and HLA in healthy donors (dated by TCRdb to 2017 to 2019). At the level of the whole study: An earlier analysis of roughly 500 of the donors reported 276 Gb of sequence data and 117 million unique TCR beta sequences obtained from around 170 million T cells. In an earlier analysis of roughly 580 of the donors, high-throughput TCR beta sequencing was used to judge whether each TCR beta V gene segment behaved as functional or pseudogenic. In a later analysis, previously published TCR beta repertoires from hundreds of donors were re-analyzed and high-resolution HLA genotyping was added so that TCR occurrence patterns could be studied. All discovery cohort repertoires had been generated on a single sequencing platform. About 5 DR-DQ haplotypes were handled as single units for association and clustering, since linkage in the cohort was strong. Genome-wide SNP genotypes for about 65% of the roughly 700 donors were used in a later genetic analysis, which treated that subset as a discovery cohort. The genetic ancestry cluster associated with self-reported Caucasian donors included 81% of the roughly 400 genotyped donors. HLA typing included class I and class II loci at four-digit resolution. Rather than drawing on any new phenotypic data, the later analysis identified candidate immune exposures from TCR beta sequences and the way those sequences occurred across donors. Roughly 300 gigabases of sequencing data and approximately 85 million unique TCR sequences were included in an early release covering roughly 600 HLA-typed donors. Among a few hundred genotyped donors of the cohort, an average of approximately 240,000 unique TCR beta nucleotide sequences were sequenced per donor, roughly a sixth of them non-productive. In addition to the first cohort of 666 subjects, a separate validation cohort of over 90 different subjects was used. The study aimed to test whether cataloging public T cell receptors could reveal signatures of past pathogen exposure. To predict cytomegalovirus infection status, the study brought together high-throughput TCR immunosequencing, statistical association of individual TCRs with disease status, and machine learning. Using immunosequencing, the study profiled T cell repertoires from some 670 subjects and related those repertoires to cytomegalovirus serostatus. Typing coverage differed by locus: A, B, C, DRB1 and DQB1 were typed in roughly 629-640 donors, DQA1 in around 500, DPA1 in nearly 610, and DPB1 in about 450. Alongside the repertoire data, information on donor age, sex, ethnicity and CMV serostatus was compiled. What the research found in general, with its limitations: In this cohort, only TCR beta chains were sequenced, and detectable features were limited by the absence of alpha or paired-chain data. In both the original and validation cohorts, the classifier was reported to diagnose cytomegalovirus status with high specificity and sensitivity. In a later analysis, HLA-associated TCR beta chains showed more clonal expansion and lower generation probabilities than non-associated chains that were equally common. Compared with the approximately 710-donor mean, donors in an Asian-associated ancestry cluster had fewer N-insertions in productive TCRs, according to a later genetic analysis. Because counts were too low, seventeen rarely observed V segments, including chromosome 9 orphons, were excluded from the earlier analysis of 587 of the donors. The study listed 150 to 200 TCR beta chains as associated with cytomegalovirus. A later analysis reported that several top co-occurrence clusters appeared linked to parvovirus B19, influenza, CMV and Epstein-Barr virus. Across donors, most TCR sequences were observed very rarely, whereas some public TCRs were present in many individuals. Presence/absence analyses assumed roughly uniform sequencing depth across donors, an assumption that may not hold. At a false discovery rate of 0.05, a later analysis linked about 16,000 TCR beta sequences to specific HLA alleles. A later analysis found that TCR association rates varied across HLA loci, with DRB1 alleles showing the most associated TCRs and HLA-C alleles the fewest. It was suggested by the authors that the approach could potentially be generalized to other disease states and immunological phenotypes. A later genetic analysis associated a missense DCLRE1C variant with V-gene and J-gene trimming of TCR beta chains, and an independent cohort replicated the association. When HLA alleles, especially DR and DQ, strongly co-occurred, TCR associations were difficult to assign to individual alleles. In a later analysis, most CMV-associated TCR beta chains were found to appear HLA-restricted, with HLA associations seemingly driven largely by CMV exposure. A further reported finding was that TCR beta sequences accurately predicted the HLA-A and HLA-B alleles for most subjects in the first cohort. In an earlier analysis of some 550 of the donors, most TCR beta V segments were observed in productive rearrangements about 90% or about 30% of the time, broadly matching IMGT annotations. A few of the identified cytomegalovirus-associated TCR beta chains were confirmed in vitro to be specific for cytomegalovirus antigens. Because HLA typing was unavailable for some donors at each locus, only the typed subset was used in association tests. Correlated functional status among segregating V segments might reflect linkage disequilibrium, but an unknown experimental factor could not be ruled out. Immune exposure information for the cohort was limited to CMV serostatus. Some IMGT-functional V segments, including TRBV6-2 and TRBV6-3, could not be distinguished by the 87-base-pair reads and were therefore excluded. The sequencing pipeline was judged likely to have produced a cluster of highly shared sequence variants as a technical artifact.

Libraries were made using the immunoSEQ multiplex PCR assay. The multiplex PCR relied on a mix of 60 forward primers for TCR Vbeta segments and 13 reverse primers for TCR Jbeta segments. The CDR3 region of rearranged TCR beta genes was amplified from genomic DNA with a multiplex PCR assay. Amplified TCR beta libraries were sequenced as 87-base-pair reads on the Illumina HiSeq System. In the original analysis: In a later analysis, roughly 80 million unique TCR beta chains were counted across the roughly 610 repertoires, and roughly 11 million of these chains were shared by at least two donors. Raw reads were error-corrected and collapsed into unique sequences by a nearest-neighbor algorithm in which closely related sequences were merged to remove PCR and sequencing errors. Alignment of CDR3 sequences to IMGT reference sequences was used to assign V, D and J gene segments. For a sequence to be retained, a match of at least six nucleotides was required to both a V gene segment and a J gene segment. Rearrangements were classified as productive when the CDR3 lacked stop codons and remained in frame with V and J, and all other rearrangements were classified as non-productive. CDR3 was defined according to IMGT convention as the region running from the second conserved V-encoded cysteine to the conserved J-encoded phenylalanine. In an earlier analysis of more than 550 of the donors, sequences lacking an unambiguous match to a single V gene segment were excluded. An earlier analysis of approximately 590 of the donors classified V segments as functional when productive rearrangements were above 56.7% and as segregating when the standard deviation between donors was above 5%. A statistical classification framework was built to diagnose cytomegalovirus status from the catalog of TCR beta chain sequences. In a later analysis, TCR nucleotide sequences were compared against IMGT/GENE-DB human TR gene sequences so that V and J genes could be assigned. The TCRdist pipeline was used in a later analysis to assign CDR3 sequences and most-parsimonious VDJ recombination scenarios. In a later analysis, every TCR beta chain was defined by the combination of its CDR3 amino acid sequence and its V-gene family, and reads without a unique V-gene family were dropped. In a later analysis, fewer than 650 highly shared, low-generation-probability nucleotide sequences were removed to address suspected cross-contamination and a sequencing artifact. A later analysis calculated a clonal expansion index for each public chain from normalized within-repertoire ranks of inferred template counts. A later analysis computed generation probabilities with a VDJ recombination model fitted to out-of-frame rearrangements, and checked the results against IGoR. In a later analysis, hypergeometric tests were used to score TCR-TCR, TCR-HLA and TCR-CMV co-occurrence, with a repertoire-size bias correction applied to TCR pairs. In a later analysis, false discovery rates were estimated by permuting HLA or CMV assignments 20 times. In a later analysis, co-occurring TCRs were grouped using DBSCAN, and TCRdist sequence similarity was added for clustering within HLA-allele-positive subsets. Co-occurrence clustering excluded repertoires with fewer than 30,000 or more than 120,000 public chains, plus five with anomalous nucleotide sharing. In TCRdb, the immuneACCESS table is reduced to in-frame sequences with V and J assigned. These tables do not hold every clone; where another copy was compared, an unresolved V gene accounts for under half, and the others remain unexplained. D and trimming come from the DNA, and the V and J calls and clone size come from that table. The sample has about 190,000 clones on record, roughly 73% of them singletons. The ten most abundant clones make up 1.8% of the sample.

Reading the germline V gene gives CDR1 SGHTA and CDR2 FQGNSA. Its CDR3 holds 15 amino acids, cysteine through phenylalanine. The retained sequence is limited to the CDR3, 45 bases, with the frame set at the first base. Between the V and J ends, shortened by 6 bases and 7 bases respectively, the junction contains 21 bases. Turning to this clone: What antigen it recognizes has not been identified. Within one base of it there is no much larger clone, and no base qualities were kept.

The cohort comprised around 690 healthy bone marrow donors. All cohort members were sampled while nominally healthy, although unrecorded immune exposures were likely present. The donor tested CMV seronegative, placing the donor among the approximately 400 seronegative members of the cohort. Every donor gave a peripheral blood sample, and the peripheral blood mononuclear cells from that sample were used for TCR beta sequencing. The Qiagen DNeasy Blood Extraction Kit was used to extract genomic DNA from the blood cell samples. This receptor was identified in a woman in her 30s in good health and CMV-seronegative. Sequenced: PBMCs. The rearranged chain carries TRBV7-2 and TRBJ1-2, and possibly TRBD1, on 5 matching bases. The sequenced DNA: TGTGCCAGCAGGGCCGGGGGGGACCCTTCGGGTGGCTACACCTTC. This sequence encodes CASRAGGDPSGGYTF. Reference TRBV7-2 and TRBJ1-2 proteins supply the regions before and after the CDR3; the full variable domain is: GAGVSQSPSNKVTEKGKDVELRCDPISGHTALYWYRQSLGQGLEFLIYFQGNSAPDKSGLPSDRFSAERTGGSVSTLTIQRTQQEDSAVYLCASRAGGDPSGGYTFGSGTRLTVV.